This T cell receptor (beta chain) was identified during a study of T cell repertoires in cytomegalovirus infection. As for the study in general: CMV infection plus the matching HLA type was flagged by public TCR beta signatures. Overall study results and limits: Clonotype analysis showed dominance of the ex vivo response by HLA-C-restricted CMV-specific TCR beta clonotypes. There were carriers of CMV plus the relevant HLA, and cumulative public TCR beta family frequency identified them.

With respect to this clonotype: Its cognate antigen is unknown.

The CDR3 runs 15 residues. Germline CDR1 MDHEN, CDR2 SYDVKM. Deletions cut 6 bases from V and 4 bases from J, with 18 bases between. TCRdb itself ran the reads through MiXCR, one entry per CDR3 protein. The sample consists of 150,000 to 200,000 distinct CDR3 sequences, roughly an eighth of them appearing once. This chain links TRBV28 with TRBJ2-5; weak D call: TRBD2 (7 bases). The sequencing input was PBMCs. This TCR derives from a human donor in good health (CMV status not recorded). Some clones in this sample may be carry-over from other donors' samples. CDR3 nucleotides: TGTGCCAGCAGATTTTCTCCAGGGGAGGGAGAGACCCAGTACTTC. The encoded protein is CASRFSPGEGETQYF. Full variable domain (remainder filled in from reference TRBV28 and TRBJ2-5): DVKVTQSSRYLVKRTGEKVFLECVQDMDHENMFWYRQDPGLGLRLIYFSYDVKMKEKGDIPEGYSVSREKKERFSLILESASTNQTSMYLCASRFSPGEGETQYFGPGTRLLVL.